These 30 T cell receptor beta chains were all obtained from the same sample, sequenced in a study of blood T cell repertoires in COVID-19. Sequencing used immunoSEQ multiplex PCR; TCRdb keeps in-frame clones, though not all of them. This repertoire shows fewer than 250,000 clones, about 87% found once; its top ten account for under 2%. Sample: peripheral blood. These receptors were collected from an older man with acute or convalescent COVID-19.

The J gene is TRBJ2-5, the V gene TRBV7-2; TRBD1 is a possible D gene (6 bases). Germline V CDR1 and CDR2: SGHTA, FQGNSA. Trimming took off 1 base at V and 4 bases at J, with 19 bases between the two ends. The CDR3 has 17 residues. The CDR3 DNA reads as TGTGCCAGCAGCTTAGGGCTGGGGCAGGGGATGGGAGAGACCCAGTACTTC. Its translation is CASSLGLGQGMGETQYF.

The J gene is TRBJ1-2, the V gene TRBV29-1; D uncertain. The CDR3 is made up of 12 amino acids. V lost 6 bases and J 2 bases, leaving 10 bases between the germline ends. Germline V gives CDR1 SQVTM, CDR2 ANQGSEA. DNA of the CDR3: TGCAGCGTGGGAGTACCAAACTATGGCTACACCTTC. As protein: CSVGVPNYGYTF.

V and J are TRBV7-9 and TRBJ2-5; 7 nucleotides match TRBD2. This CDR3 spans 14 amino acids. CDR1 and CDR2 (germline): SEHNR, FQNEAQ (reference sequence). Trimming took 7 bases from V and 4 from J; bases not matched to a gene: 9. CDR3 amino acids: CASTHTIAGETQYF. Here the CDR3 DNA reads TGTGCCAGCACCCATACGATAGCGGGAGAGACCCAGTACTTC.

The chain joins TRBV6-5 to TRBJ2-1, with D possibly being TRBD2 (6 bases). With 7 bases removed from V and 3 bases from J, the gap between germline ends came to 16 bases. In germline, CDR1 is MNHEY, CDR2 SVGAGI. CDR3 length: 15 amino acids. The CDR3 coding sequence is TGTGCCAGCAAGGAGAGTAGCGGAATCTACAATGAGCAGTTCTTC. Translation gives CASKESSGIYNEQFF.

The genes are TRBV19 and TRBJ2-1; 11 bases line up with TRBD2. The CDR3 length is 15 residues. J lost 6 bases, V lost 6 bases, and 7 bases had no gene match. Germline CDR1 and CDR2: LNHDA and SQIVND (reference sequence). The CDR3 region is CASSMVGTSGNEQFF. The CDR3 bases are TGTGCCAGTAGCATGGTAGGGACTAGCGGCAATGAGCAGTTCTTC.

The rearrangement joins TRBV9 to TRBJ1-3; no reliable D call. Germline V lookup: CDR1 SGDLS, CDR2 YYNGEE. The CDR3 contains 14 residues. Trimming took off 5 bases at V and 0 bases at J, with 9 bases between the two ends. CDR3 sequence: CASSAFSSGNTIYF. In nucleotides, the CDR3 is TGTGCCAGCAGTGCTTTTAGCTCTGGAAACACCATATATTTT.

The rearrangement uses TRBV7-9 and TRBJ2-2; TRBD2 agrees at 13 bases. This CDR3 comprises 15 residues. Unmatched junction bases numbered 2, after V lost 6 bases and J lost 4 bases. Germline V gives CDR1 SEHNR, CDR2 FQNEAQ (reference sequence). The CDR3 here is CASRLAGGPTGELFF. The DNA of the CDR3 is TGTGCCAGCAGACTAGCGGGAGGGCCCACCGGGGAGCTGTTTTTT.

In nucleotides, the CDR3 is TGTGCCAGCACCGGGGGGGATGAAAAACTGTTTTTT. Amino acids: CASTGGDEKLFF. The chain joins TRBV6-5 to TRBJ1-4, with D possibly being TRBD1 (5 bases). This CDR3 spans 12 amino acids. Trimming removed 7 bases at V and 6 bases at J, with 9 bases between. Germline values: CDR1 MNHEY, CDR2 SVGAGI.

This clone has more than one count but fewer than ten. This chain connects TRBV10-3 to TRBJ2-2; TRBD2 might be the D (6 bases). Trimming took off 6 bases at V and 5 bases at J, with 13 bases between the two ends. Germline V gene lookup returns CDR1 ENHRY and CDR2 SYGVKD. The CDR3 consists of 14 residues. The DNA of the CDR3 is TGTGCCATCAGGTTCTCCGCGGGAACCGGGGAGCTGTTTTTT. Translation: CAIRFSAGTGELFF.

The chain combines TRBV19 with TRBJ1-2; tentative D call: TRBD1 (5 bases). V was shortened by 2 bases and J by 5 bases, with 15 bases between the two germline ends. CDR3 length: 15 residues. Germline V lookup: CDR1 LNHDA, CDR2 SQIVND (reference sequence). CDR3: CASSIKGQAGYGYTF. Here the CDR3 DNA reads TGTGCCAGTAGTATAAAGGGGCAAGCGGGGTATGGCTACACCTTC.

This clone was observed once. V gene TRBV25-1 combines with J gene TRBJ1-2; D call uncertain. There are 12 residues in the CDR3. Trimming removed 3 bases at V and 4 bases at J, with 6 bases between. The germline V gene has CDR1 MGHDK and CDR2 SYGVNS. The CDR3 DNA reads TGTGCCAGCAGTGATAGCAGCTATGGCTACACCTTC. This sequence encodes CASSDSSYGYTF.

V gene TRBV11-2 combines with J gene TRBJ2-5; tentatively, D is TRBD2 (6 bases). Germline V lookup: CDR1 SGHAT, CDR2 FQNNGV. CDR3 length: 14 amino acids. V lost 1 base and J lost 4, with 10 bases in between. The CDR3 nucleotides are TGTGCCAGCAGCTTAGGATCGGGAGCAGAGACCCAGTACTTC. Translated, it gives CASSLGSGAETQYF.

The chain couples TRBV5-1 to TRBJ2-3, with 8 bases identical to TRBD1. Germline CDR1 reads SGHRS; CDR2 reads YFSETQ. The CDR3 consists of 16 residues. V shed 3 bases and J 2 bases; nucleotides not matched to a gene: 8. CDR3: CASSSGQGGNTDTQYF. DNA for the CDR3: TGCGCCAGCAGCTCCGGACAGGGTGGAAACACAGATACGCAGTATTTT.

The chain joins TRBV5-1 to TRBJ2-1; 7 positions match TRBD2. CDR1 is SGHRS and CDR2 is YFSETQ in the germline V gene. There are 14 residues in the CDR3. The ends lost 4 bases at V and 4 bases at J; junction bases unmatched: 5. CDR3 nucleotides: TGCGCCAGCAGCGCCGGGACTACTTACAATGAGCAGTTCTTC. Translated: CASSAGTTYNEQFF.

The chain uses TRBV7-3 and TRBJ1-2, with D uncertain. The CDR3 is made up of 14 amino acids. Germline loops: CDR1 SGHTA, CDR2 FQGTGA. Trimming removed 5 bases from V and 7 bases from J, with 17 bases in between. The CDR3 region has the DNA TGTGCCAGCAGCCCAGGATCTTCCCCGATTGGCTACACCTTC. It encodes CASSPGSSPIGYTF.

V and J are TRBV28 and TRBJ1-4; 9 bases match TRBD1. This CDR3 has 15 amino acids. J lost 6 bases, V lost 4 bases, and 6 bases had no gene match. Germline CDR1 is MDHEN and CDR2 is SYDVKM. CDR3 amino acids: CASSSSGTGYEKLFF. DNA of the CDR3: TGTGCCAGCAGTTCAAGTGGGACAGGGTATGAAAAACTGTTTTTT.

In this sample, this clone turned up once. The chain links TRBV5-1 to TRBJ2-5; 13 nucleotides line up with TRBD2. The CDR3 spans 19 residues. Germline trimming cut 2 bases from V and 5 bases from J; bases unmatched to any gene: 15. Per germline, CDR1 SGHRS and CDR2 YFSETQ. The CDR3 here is CASSLDLLAGGPTGETQYF. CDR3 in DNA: TGCGCCAGCAGCTTAGACCTACTAGCGGGAGGGCCTACGGGGGAGACCCAGTACTTC.

The CDR3 loop is CASSTEGNSPLHF. The DNA of the CDR3 is TGTGCCAGCAGTACAGAGGGAAATTCACCCCTCCACTTT. This chain links TRBV3-1 (or the pseudogene TRBV3-2) with TRBJ1-6; unclear D gene. Trimming took off 6 bases at V and 7 bases at J, with 10 bases between the two ends. From germline, CDR1 is LGHDT and CDR2 YNNKEL (reference sequence). CDR3 length: 13 amino acids.

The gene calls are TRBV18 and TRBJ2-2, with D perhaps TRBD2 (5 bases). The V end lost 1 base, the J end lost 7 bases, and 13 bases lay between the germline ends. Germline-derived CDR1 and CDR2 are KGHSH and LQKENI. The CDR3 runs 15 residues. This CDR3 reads CASSPLVGIGGELFF. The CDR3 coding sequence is TGTGCCAGCTCACCACTCGTCGGGATAGGCGGGGAGCTGTTTTTT.

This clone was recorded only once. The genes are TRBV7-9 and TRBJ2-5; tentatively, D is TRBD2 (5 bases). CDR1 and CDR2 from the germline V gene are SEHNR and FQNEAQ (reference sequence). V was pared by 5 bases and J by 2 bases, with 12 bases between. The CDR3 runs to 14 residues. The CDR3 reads CASSPYGVQETQYF. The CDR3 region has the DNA TGTGCCAGCAGCCCCTACGGGGTGCAAGAGACCCAGTACTTC.

CDR3 nucleotides: TGTGCCACCAGCCCAGCCCGGGGAGGCGGCGGCAATGAGCAGTTCTTC. It specifies CATSPARGGGGNEQFF. The chain joins TRBV15 to TRBJ2-1; TRBD2 might be the D (6 bases). V was shortened by 5 bases and J by 6 bases, with 20 bases between the two germline ends. Per germline, CDR1 LNHNV and CDR2 YYDKDF (reference sequence). The CDR3 spans 16 residues. The full variable domain, its missing parts supplied by reference TRBV15 and TRBJ2-1, is DAMVIQNPRYQVTQFGKPVTLSCSQTLNHNVMYWYQQKSSQAPKLLFHYYDKDFNNEADTPDNFQSRRPNTSFCFLDIRSPGLGDTAMYLCATSPARGGGGNEQFFGPGTRLTVL.

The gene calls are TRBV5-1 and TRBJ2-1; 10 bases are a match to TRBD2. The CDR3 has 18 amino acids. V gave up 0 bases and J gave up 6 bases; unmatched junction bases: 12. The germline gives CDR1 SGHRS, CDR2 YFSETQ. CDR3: CASSLVMLAGVLANEQFF. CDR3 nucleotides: TGCGCCAGCAGCTTGGTTATGCTAGCGGGAGTTTTGGCCAATGAGCAGTTCTTC.

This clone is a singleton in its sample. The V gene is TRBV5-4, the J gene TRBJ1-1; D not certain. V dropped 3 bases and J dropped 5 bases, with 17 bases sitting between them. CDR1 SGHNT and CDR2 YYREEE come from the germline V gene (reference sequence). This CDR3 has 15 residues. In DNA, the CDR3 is TGTGCCAGCAGCTCACAATCCCTCGGGGTTACTGAAGCTTTCTTT. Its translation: CASSSQSLGVTEAFF.

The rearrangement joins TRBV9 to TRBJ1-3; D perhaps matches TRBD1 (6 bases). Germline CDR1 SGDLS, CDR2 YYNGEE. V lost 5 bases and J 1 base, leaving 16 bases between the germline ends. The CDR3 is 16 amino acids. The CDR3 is CASSVTQQGSGNTIYF. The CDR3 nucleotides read TGTGCCAGCAGTGTGACGCAACAGGGATCTGGAAACACCATATATTTT.

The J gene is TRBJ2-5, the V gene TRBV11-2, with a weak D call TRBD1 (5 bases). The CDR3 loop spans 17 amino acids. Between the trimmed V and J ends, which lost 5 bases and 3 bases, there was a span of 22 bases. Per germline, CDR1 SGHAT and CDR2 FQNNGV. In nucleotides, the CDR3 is TGTGCCAGCAGCCCTGGGGCCCTCAGTCTTCCCAAAGAGACCCAGTACTTC. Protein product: CASSPGALSLPKETQYF.

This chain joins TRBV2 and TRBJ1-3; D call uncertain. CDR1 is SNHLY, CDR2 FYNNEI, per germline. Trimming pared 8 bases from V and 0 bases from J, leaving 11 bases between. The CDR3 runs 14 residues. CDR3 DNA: TGTGCCAGCCATAAACTGAACTCTGGAAACACCATATATTTT. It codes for CASHKLNSGNTIYF.

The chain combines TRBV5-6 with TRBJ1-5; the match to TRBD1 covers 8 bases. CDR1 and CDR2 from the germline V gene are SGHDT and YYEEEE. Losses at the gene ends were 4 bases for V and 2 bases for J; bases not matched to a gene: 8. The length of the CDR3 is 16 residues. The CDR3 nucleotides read TGTGCCAGCAGCCAACGAGCGGGACAGGGCAATCAGCCCCAGCATTTT. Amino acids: CASSQRAGQGNQPQHF.

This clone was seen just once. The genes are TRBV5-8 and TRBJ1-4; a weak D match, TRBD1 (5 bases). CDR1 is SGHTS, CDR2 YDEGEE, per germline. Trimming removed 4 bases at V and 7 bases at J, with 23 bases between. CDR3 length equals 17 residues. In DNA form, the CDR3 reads TGTGCCAGCAGCGTTAGACTTCCGGGGGAGGTTGTTGAAAAACTGTTTTTT. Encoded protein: CASSVRLPGEVVEKLFF.

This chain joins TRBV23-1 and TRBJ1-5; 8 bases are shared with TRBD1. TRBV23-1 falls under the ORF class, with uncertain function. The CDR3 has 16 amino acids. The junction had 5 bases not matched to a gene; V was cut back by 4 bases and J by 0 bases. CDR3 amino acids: CASSPMTGDSNQPQHF. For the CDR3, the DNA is TGCGCCAGCAGTCCAATGACAGGGGATAGCAATCAGCCCCAGCATTTT.

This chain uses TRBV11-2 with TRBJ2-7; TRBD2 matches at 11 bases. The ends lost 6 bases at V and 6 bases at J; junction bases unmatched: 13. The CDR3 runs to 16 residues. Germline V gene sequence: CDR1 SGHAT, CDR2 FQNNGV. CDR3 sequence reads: CASRPTGTSGNGEQYF. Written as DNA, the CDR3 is TGTGCCAGCAGACCAACCGGGACTAGCGGAAATGGCGAGCAGTACTTC.